This T cell receptor (beta chain) comes out of a study of T cell clonality in common variable immunodeficiency. Trimming stripped 4 bases from V and 6 bases from J, with 10 bases between. The germline V gene has CDR1 SEHNR and CDR2 FQNEAQ (reference sequence). There are 13 residues in the CDR3. Method: immunoSEQ multiplex PCR; TCRdb's copy keeps in-frame clones and lacks some. The table lists more than 55,000 clones, with no singletons. In its sample, this clone was seen many times. The missing CDR3 end, 3 residues past where the read stops, is filled in from the germline J gene. J is TRBJ2-1 and V is TRBV7-9, with D perhaps TRBD2 (6 bases). The TCR was taken from a person between 18 and 75 years old in good health. The specimen sequenced was peripheral blood mononuclear cells. CDR3 in amino acids: CASSSTSFNEQFF. CDR3 bases read: TGTGCCAGCAGCTCCACTAGCTTCAATGAG.